Below are 32 T cell receptor beta chains sequenced from a single sample in a study of patients and donors after allogeneic stem cell transplantation (dated by TCRdb to 2020 to 2021). The method was RT-PCR. Sequencer: NextSeq 550. TCRdb itself trimmed the public reads at Q25 with fastp, ran MiXCR and retained productive beta chains. Entries that share a CDR3 protein sequence are merged under the most common genes and DNA. The sample data list around 82,000 distinct CDR3 sequences, and roughly 5.2% of these were observed just once. The top ten clonotypes cover less than 3% of the sample. The sequenced sample was blood, either unsorted or a sorted T cell fraction (not recorded which). Source of these receptors: a human donor who was either an allogeneic HSCT recipient or a stem cell or donor lymphocyte infusion donor (not recorded which). It is not recorded whose cells these are; they may come from a transplant donor.

In its sample, this clonotype was seen many times. The genes are TRBV11-1 and TRBJ2-6; D remains unclear. CDR1 SGHAT and CDR2 FQDESV come from the germline V gene (reference sequence). The V end lost 4 bases, the J end lost 0 bases, and 7 bases lay between the germline ends. The CDR3 has 15 amino acids. The CDR3 is CASSSSSSGANVLTF. In DNA form, the CDR3 reads TGTGCCAGCAGCTCGAGCAGCTCTGGGGCCAACGTCCTGACTTTC.

This clonotype was detected ten times or more. This chain uses TRBV11-2 with TRBJ1-1; D perhaps matches TRBD1 (6 bases). Per the germline V gene, CDR1 is SGHAT and CDR2 is FQNNGV. The CDR3 spans 14 residues. The V and J ends lost 9 bases and 6 bases respectively, with 20 bases between them. Here the CDR3 DNA reads TGTGCCAGTCGGGACATTCGAAAAGGGGCTGAAGCTTTCTTT. Its translation: CASRDIRKGAEAFF.

The chain uses TRBV4-2 and TRBJ2-3; 8 bases are a match to TRBD2. The CDR3 runs 14 residues. Germline V gene data show CDR1 as LGHNA and CDR2 as YNFKEQ. V shed 5 bases and J 0 bases; nucleotides not matched to a gene: 1. The CDR3 coding sequence is TGTGCCAGCAGCACGGGAGGGAGCACAGATACGCAGTATTTT. It specifies CASSTGGSTDTQYF.

This clonotype occurred many times. The chain combines TRBV4-2 with TRBJ2-5, with D perhaps TRBD2 (6 bases). The CDR3 is 16 amino acids. Germline CDR1 reads LGHNA; CDR2 reads YNFKEQ. V was clipped by 0 bases and J by 5 bases, with 16 bases between them. As DNA, the CDR3 is TGTGCCAGCAGCCAAGAGGAGGGCGTCCAGTGGGAGACCCAGTACTTC. Amino acid sequence: CASSQEEGVQWETQYF.

This clonotype was seen more than once but under ten times. The chain carries TRBV5-1 and TRBJ2-7; D remains unclear. The ends were cut back, 1 base at V and 6 bases at J, with 11 bases in the middle. The germline V gene encodes CDR1 SGHRS and CDR2 YFSETQ. The CDR3 has 13 amino acids. As DNA, the CDR3 is TGCGCCAGCAGCTTGAACGGGTTGAGCGAGCAGTACTTC. Translation: CASSLNGLSEQYF.

In its sample, this clonotype was seen many times. J is TRBJ2-3 and V is TRBV11-2; 11 nucleotides agree with TRBD2. This CDR3 is built from 14 residues. Germline-derived CDR1 and CDR2 are SGHAT and FQNNGV. V was clipped by 5 bases and J by 5 bases; unmatched bases: 3. The CDR3 sequence: CASSTSGGGDTQYF. CDR3 bases: TGTGCCAGCAGCACTAGCGGGGGTGGAGATACGCAGTATTTT.

Many counts were recorded for this clonotype. The chain is built from TRBV29-1 and TRBJ2-3; the D gene is possibly TRBD2 (6 bases). The germline V gene encodes CDR1 SQVTM and CDR2 ANQGSEA. V was cut by 2 bases and J by 4 bases, with 10 bases left in between. The CDR3 extends over 13 amino acids. CDR3 region: CSVEKRGADTQYF. In DNA form, the CDR3 reads TGCAGCGTTGAAAAACGCGGGGCAGATACGCAGTATTTT.

This clonotype came up many times. The rearrangement uses TRBV7-8 and TRBJ1-2, with TRBD1 as a possible D gene (5 bases). Germline CDR1 reads SGHVS; CDR2 reads FQNEAQ. The V and J ends lost 3 bases and 6 bases respectively, with 17 bases between them. The CDR3 spans 15 residues. The CDR3 protein is CASSLRGSQRDGYTF. The CDR3 region has the DNA TGTGCCAGCAGCTTGAGGGGCAGTCAAAGGGATGGCTACACCTTC.

This clonotype was detected ten times or more. The chain carries TRBV4-2 and TRBJ1-2; perhaps TRBD1 as D (5 bases). In germline, CDR1 is LGHNA, CDR2 YNFKEQ. CDR3 length: 15 residues. V was shortened by 0 bases and J by 13 bases, with 21 bases between the two germline ends. This CDR3 is CASSQDPGTRGGSTF. The CDR3 DNA follows: TGTGCCAGCAGCCAAGACCCCGGGACGCGGGGTGGGTCCACCTTC.

This clonotype was seen only a few times. The rearrangement uses TRBV6-1 and TRBJ1-1; perhaps TRBD1 as D (6 bases). This CDR3 has 17 residues. The V end was cut by 5 bases, the J end by 1 base, with 20 bases between. Germline assignment: CDR1 MNHNS and CDR2 SASEGT. CDR3 region: CASSKDGGPRGNTEAFF. For the CDR3, the DNA is TGTGCCAGCAGTAAAGACGGGGGCCCCCGCGGGAACACTGAAGCTTTCTTT.

The chain uses TRBV6-1 and TRBJ1-2, with D possibly being TRBD1 (5 bases). Germline V gene sequence: CDR1 MNHNS, CDR2 SASEGT. Trimming shortened V by 5 bases and J by 4 bases, and 20 bases separated the two germline ends. The CDR3 is 16 residues long. CDR3 sequence: CASSLEGQGVFYGYTF. CDR3 DNA: TGTGCCAGCAGTCTCGAGGGGCAGGGCGTTTTCTATGGCTACACCTTC.

This chain connects TRBV30 to TRBJ2-5; no firm D call. Between the trimmed V and J ends, which lost 0 bases and 2 bases, there was a span of 10 bases. Germline loops: CDR1 GTSNPN, CDR2 SVGIG (reference sequence). This CDR3 has 14 residues. This CDR3 reads CAWSVPGSQETQYF. Here the CDR3 DNA reads TGTGCCTGGAGTGTACCGGGTAGTCAAGAGACCCAGTACTTC.

This clonotype was detected ten times or more. The CDR3 reads CASSSSGQLGDGYTF. The CDR3 region has the DNA TGCGCCAGCAGCTCATCAGGGCAACTCGGGGATGGCTACACCTTC. V gene TRBV5-1 combines with J gene TRBJ1-2, with a weak D call TRBD1 (5 bases). V was shortened by 3 bases and J by 6 bases, with 18 bases between the two germline ends. This CDR3 contains 15 residues. CDR1 and CDR2 (germline): SGHRS, YFSETQ. Drawing the rest from reference TRBV5-1 and TRBJ1-2, the complete variable domain is KAGVTQTPRYLIKTRGQQVTLSCSPISGHRSVSWYQQTPGQGLQFLFEYFSETQRNKGNFPGRFSGRQFSNSRSEMNVSTLELGDSALYLCASSSSGQLGDGYTFGSGTRLTVV.

This clonotype occurred a few times. The rearrangement links TRBV20-1 to TRBJ1-5; D is unclear. Germline V gene data show CDR1 as DFQATT and CDR2 as SNEGSKA (reference sequence). The V end lost 2 bases, the J end lost 0 bases, and 5 bases lay between the germline ends. The CDR3 extends over 13 amino acids. The CDR3 loop reads CSARLVSNQPQHF. The CDR3 DNA follows: TGCAGTGCTAGATTGGTTAGCAATCAGCCCCAGCATTTT.

Here the CDR3 DNA reads TGTGCCAGCAGTTTGGAAGCGGGATTCACAGATACGCAGTATTTT. Its translation is CASSLEAGFTDTQYF. This chain uses TRBV28 with TRBJ2-3; 7 bases match TRBD2. The trim removed 3 bases at V and 2 bases at J, leaving 5 bases unmatched. The germline V gene has CDR1 MDHEN and CDR2 SYDVKM. This CDR3 is 15 amino acids long.

This clonotype was detected many times. The chain couples TRBV12-3 or TRBV12-4 to TRBJ2-7, with 7 bases identical to TRBD1. The CDR3 covers 16 residues. With 5 bases clipped from V and 4 bases from J, the junction kept 14 bases outside the gene matches. The DNA for the CDR3 is TGTGCCAGCAGTCCAGGGACAGTCTACCCCCGGTACGAGCAGTACTTC. The encoded protein is CASSPGTVYPRYEQYF.

The rearrangement uses TRBV5-1 and TRBJ1-1, with 10 bases fitting TRBD1. The V gene end was trimmed by 1 base and the J gene end by 5 bases; junction bases not matched to a gene: 2. The germline V gene encodes CDR1 SGHRS and CDR2 YFSETQ. There are 14 residues in the CDR3. This CDR3 is CASSLQDRGTEAFF. CDR3 in DNA: TGCGCCAGCAGCTTGCAGGACAGGGGGACTGAAGCTTTCTTT.

The chain carries TRBV6-1 and TRBJ2-5; 9 positions agree with TRBD2. The germline V gene has CDR1 MNHNS and CDR2 SASEGT. J gave up 5 bases and V 4 bases, and 14 bases lay outside the gene matches. CDR3 size: 17 residues. The CDR3 spells CASSGPAGGLPGETQYF. The DNA for the CDR3 is TGTGCCAGCAGTGGACCAGCGGGAGGTCTTCCGGGGGAGACCCAGTACTTC.

Many counts were recorded for this clonotype. The rearrangement uses TRBV20-1 and TRBJ2-5, with D possibly being TRBD2 (5 bases). The V end was cut by 1 base, the J end by 7 bases, with 16 bases between. Germline V lookup: CDR1 DFQATT, CDR2 SNEGSKA (reference sequence). This CDR3 is built from 14 residues. The CDR3 sequence: CSARVPGRRGTQYF. The DNA of the CDR3 is TGCAGTGCTAGAGTCCCGGGCCGCCGGGGGACCCAGTACTTC.

This clonotype is termed medium-sized. The rearrangement joins TRBV20-1 to TRBJ2-4; D is possibly TRBD1 or TRBD2 (5 bases each). The germline V and J ends were trimmed by 0 bases and 1 base, with 13 bases remaining between them. CDR3 length: 16 residues. Germline V gene data show CDR1 as DFQATT and CDR2 as SNEGSKA (reference sequence). CDR3 sequence (DNA): TGCAGTGCTAGAGATTATGGGGGTTATGCCAAAAACATTCAGTACTTC. Amino acid sequence: CSARDYGGYAKNIQYF.

The CDR3 spells CSAREIRGSTEAFF. In DNA form, the CDR3 reads TGCAGTGCTAGAGAAATCCGGGGCTCCACTGAAGCTTTCTTT. The chain employs TRBV20-1 and TRBJ1-1; tentatively, D is TRBD1 (5 bases). From germline, CDR1 is DFQATT and CDR2 SNEGSKA (reference sequence). The V end lost 0 bases, the J end lost 4 bases, and 12 bases lay between the germline ends. This CDR3 region has 14 residues.

Many counts were recorded for this clonotype. The chain uses TRBV3-1 and TRBJ1-2, with 10 bases matching TRBD1. Looked up from germline, CDR1 is LGHDT and CDR2 is YNNKEL (reference sequence). V was pared by 4 bases and J by 4 bases, with 15 bases of the junction left unmatched. The CDR3 has 18 amino acids. This chain's CDR3 is CASSRRRDRGSAIYGYTF. In DNA, the CDR3 is TGTGCCAGCAGCCGGCGGAGGGACAGGGGATCGGCAATCTATGGCTACACCTTC.

This clonotype was seen at least ten times. The chain links TRBV18 to TRBJ2-1, with 8 nucleotides matching TRBD2. Per the germline V gene, CDR1 is KGHSH and CDR2 is LQKENI. V lost 6 bases and J lost 6; bases outside the gene matches: 10. The CDR3 covers 15 residues. The CDR3 DNA sequence: TGTGCCAGCTCCCCCGGGACTAGTCCCGCCAATGAGCAGTTCTTC. It codes for CASSPGTSPANEQFF. The variable domain in full, completed from reference TRBV18 and TRBJ2-1, reads NAGVMQNPRHLVRRRGQEARLRCSPMKGHSHVYWYRQLPEEGLKFMVYLQKENIIDESGMPKERFSAEFPKEGPSILRIQQVVRGDSAAYFCASSPGTSPANEQFFGPGTRLTVL.

This clonotype was counted ten times or more. The rearrangement joins TRBV10-3 to TRBJ2-5, with D tentatively TRBD1 (6 bases). Germline loops: CDR1 ENHRY, CDR2 SYGVKD. The CDR3 totals 13 residues. V gave up 10 bases and J gave up 3 bases, with 15 bases separating them. CDR3 region: CATQMRQEETQYF. Written as DNA, the CDR3 is TGTGCCACCCAGATGAGACAGGAAGAGACCCAGTACTTC.

This clonotype was counted many times. The genes are TRBV7-2 and TRBJ2-6; the D is unclear. The germline V gene encodes CDR1 SGHTA and CDR2 FQGNSA. The length of the CDR3 is 14 residues. With 2 bases removed from V and 4 bases from J, the gap between germline ends came to 6 bases. Written as DNA, the CDR3 is TGTGCCAGCAGCTTAATGGGGGGGGCCAACGTCCTGACTTTC. This encodes CASSLMGGANVLTF.

The table lists this clonotype with a few counts. The chain couples TRBV29-1 to TRBJ1-1; D gene uncertain. Germline V gene sequence: CDR1 SQVTM, CDR2 ANQGSEA. The CDR3 is 15 residues long. The germline V and J ends were trimmed by 6 bases and 1 base, with 18 bases remaining between them. CDR3 sequence: CSVAPYRSANTEAFF. CDR3 sequence (DNA): TGCAGCGTCGCCCCCTATAGGAGTGCGAACACTGAAGCTTTCTTT.

This clonotype was picked up many times. CDR3 in DNA: TGTGCCAGCAGGGAACAGGGGGAGGGTGAAAAACTGTTTTTT. Encoded protein: CASREQGEGEKLFF. The gene calls are TRBV2 and TRBJ1-4, with 8 nucleotides matching TRBD1. J lost 7 bases, V lost 6 bases, and 7 bases had no gene match. This CDR3 spans 14 amino acids. CDR1 is SNHLY, CDR2 FYNNEI, per germline.

This clonotype was counted many times. V gene TRBV20-1 combines with J gene TRBJ2-1, with 7 bases identical to TRBD1. With V trimmed by 6 bases and J by 9 bases, 5 bases remained unmatched. CDR1 and CDR2 (germline): DFQATT, SNEGSKA (reference sequence). This CDR3 is 11 amino acids long. The CDR3 DNA is TGCAGTGCCCCGACAGGGAGTGAGCAGTTCTTC. Its translation: CSAPTGSEQFF.

This clonotype was counted ten times or more. The J gene is TRBJ2-3, the V gene TRBV10-3; a possible D gene is TRBD2 (5 bases). The CDR3 has 16 amino acids. V shed 0 bases and J shed 2 bases, with 12 bases lying between them. CDR1 and CDR2 (germline): ENHRY, SYGVKD. CDR3 loop: CAISESTPRDTDTQYF. CDR3 DNA: TGTGCCATCAGTGAGTCGACTCCGAGGGACACAGATACGCAGTATTTT.

This chain uses TRBV5-4 with TRBJ2-7, with D possibly being TRBD1 (6 bases). The CDR3 runs 14 residues. V lost 4 bases, J lost 7 bases, and 18 bases lay in between. The germline V gene has CDR1 SGHNT and CDR2 YYREEE (reference sequence). The CDR3 DNA follows: TGTGCCAGCAGCCCTCAAGCAGGGGCTCGGGAGCAGTACTTC. This codes for CASSPQAGAREQYF.

This clonotype occurred once. A much bigger clone sits one base away, suggesting this may be a read error. The chain recombines TRBV27 with TRBJ2-1, with 9 bases lining up with TRBD2. Germline V gene sequence: CDR1 MNHEY, CDR2 SMNVEV (reference sequence). The trim removed 7 bases at V and 10 bases at J, leaving 14 bases unmatched. This CDR3 has 15 amino acids. The CDR3 reads CASNGPAGGLNEQFF. CDR3 nucleotides: TGTGCCAGCAACGGACCAGCGGGGGGCTTGAACGAGCAGTTCTTC.

This chain uses TRBV20-1 with TRBJ1-2; weak D call: TRBD1 (6 bases). CDR1 is DFQATT and CDR2 is SNEGSKA in the germline V gene (reference sequence). The CDR3 consists of 12 residues. Trimming cost V 5 bases and J 4 bases, with 11 bases left between them. CDR3 coding DNA: TGCAGTGCTCCTCAGGACAGCTATGGCTACACCTTC. Its translation is CSAPQDSYGYTF.